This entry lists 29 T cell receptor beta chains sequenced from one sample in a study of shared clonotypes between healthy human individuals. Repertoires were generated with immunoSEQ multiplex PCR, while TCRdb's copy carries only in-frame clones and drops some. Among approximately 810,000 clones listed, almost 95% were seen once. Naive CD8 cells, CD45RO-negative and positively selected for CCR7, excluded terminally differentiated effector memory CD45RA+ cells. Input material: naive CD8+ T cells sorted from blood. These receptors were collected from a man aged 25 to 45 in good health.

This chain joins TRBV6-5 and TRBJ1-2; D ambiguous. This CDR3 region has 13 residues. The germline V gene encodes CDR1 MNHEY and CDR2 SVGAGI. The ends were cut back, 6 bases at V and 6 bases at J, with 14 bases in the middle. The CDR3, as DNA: TGTGCCAGCAGCGCGCGGAATCTCCATGGCTACACCTTC. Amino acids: CASSARNLHGYTF.

CDR3 protein: CASSNPAGNYEQYF. Written as DNA, the CDR3 is TGTGCCAGCAGTAATCCCGCAGGGAATTACGAGCAGTACTTC. The V and J genes are TRBV6-6 and TRBJ2-7; a weak D match, TRBD1 (5 bases). The CDR3 contains 14 residues. The germline V gene has CDR1 MNHNY and CDR2 SVGAGI (reference sequence). Trimming pared 5 bases from V and 4 bases from J, leaving 15 bases between.

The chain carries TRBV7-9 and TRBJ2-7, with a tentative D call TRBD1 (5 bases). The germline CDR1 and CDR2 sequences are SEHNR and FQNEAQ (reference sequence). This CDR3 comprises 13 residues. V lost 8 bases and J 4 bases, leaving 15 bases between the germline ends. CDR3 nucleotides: TGTGCCAGCGAGGCATCAGGGATTTACGAGCAGTACTTC. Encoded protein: CASEASGIYEQYF. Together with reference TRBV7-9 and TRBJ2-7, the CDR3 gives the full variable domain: DTGVSQNPRHKITKRGQNVTFRCDPISEHNRLYWYRQTLGQGPEFLTYFQNEAQLEKSRLLSDRFSAERPKGSFSTLEIQRTEQGDSAMYLCASEASGIYEQYFGPGTRLTVT.

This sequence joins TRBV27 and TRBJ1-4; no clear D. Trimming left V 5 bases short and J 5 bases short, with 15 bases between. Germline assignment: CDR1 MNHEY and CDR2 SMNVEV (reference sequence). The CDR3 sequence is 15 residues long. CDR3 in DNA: TGTGCCAGCAGTCCATCGGATGGAGGAAATGAAAAACTGTTTTTT. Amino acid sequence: CASSPSDGGNEKLFF.

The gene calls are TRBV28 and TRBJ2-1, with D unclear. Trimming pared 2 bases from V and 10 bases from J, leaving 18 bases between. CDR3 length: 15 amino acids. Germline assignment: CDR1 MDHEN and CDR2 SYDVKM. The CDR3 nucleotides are TGTGCCAGCAGTTTAGCGTTGGCCCAAGCCTACGAGCAGTTCTTC. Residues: CASSLALAQAYEQFF.

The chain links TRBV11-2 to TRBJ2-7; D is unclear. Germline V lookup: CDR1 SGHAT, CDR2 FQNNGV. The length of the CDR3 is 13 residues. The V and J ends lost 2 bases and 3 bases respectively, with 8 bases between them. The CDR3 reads CASSLSSSYEQYF. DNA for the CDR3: TGTGCCAGCAGCTTAAGTAGCAGCTACGAGCAGTACTTC.

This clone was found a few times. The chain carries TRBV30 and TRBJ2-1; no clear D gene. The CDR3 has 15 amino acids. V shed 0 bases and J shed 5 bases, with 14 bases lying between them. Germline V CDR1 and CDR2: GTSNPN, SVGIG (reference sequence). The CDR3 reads CAWSVSWLNNNEQFF. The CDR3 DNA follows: TGTGCCTGGAGTGTAAGCTGGCTCAACAACAATGAGCAGTTCTTC. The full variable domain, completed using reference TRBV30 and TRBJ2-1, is SQTIHQWPATLVQPVGSPLSLECTVEGTSNPNLYWYRQAAGRGLQLLFYSVGIGQISSEVPQNLSASRPQDRQFILSSKKLLLSDSGFYLCAWSVSWLNNNEQFFGPGTRLTVL.

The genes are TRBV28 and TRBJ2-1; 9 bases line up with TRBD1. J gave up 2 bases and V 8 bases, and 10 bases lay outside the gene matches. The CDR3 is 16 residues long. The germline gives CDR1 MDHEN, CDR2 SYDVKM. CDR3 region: CASRVGTGRPYNEQFF. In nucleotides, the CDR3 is TGTGCCAGCCGGGTTGGGACAGGGCGCCCCTACAATGAGCAGTTCTTC.

CDR3 coding DNA: TGTGCCAGCAGCTTAGACCCGCGGACAGTTAGCTCCTACGAGCAGTACTTC. Amino acid sequence: CASSLDPRTVSSYEQYF. V and J are TRBV7-2 and TRBJ2-7, with D perhaps TRBD1 (6 bases). This CDR3 is 17 amino acids long. CDR1 is SGHTA and CDR2 is FQGNSA in the germline V gene. V lost 1 base and J lost 0, with 16 bases in between.

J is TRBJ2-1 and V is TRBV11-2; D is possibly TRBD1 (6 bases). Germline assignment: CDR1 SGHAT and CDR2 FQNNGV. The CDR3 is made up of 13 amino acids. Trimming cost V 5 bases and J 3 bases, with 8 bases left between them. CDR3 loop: CASSHRDYNEQFF. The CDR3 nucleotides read TGTGCCAGCAGCCACAGGGACTACAATGAGCAGTTCTTC.

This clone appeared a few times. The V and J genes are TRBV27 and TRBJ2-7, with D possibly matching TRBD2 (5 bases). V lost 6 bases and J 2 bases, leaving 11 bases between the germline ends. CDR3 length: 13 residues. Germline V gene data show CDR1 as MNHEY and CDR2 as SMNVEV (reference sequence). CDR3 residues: CASRDDGTYEQYF. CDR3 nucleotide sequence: TGTGCCAGCAGGGACGACGGGACCTACGAGCAGTACTTC.

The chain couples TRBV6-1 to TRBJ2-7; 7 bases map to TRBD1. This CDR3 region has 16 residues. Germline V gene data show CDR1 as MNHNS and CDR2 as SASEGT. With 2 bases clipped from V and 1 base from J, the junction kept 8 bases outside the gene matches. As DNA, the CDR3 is TGTGCCAGCAGTGAAAATGGACAGGCAGGATCCTACGAGCAGTACTTC. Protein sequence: CASSENGQAGSYEQYF.

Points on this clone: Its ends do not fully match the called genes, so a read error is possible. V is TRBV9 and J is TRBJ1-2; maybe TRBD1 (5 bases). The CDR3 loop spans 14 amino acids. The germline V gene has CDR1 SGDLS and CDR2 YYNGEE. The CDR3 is CASSVADRGYGFTF. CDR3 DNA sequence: TGTGCCAGCAGCGTAGCCGATAGGGGATATGGCTTCACCTTC.

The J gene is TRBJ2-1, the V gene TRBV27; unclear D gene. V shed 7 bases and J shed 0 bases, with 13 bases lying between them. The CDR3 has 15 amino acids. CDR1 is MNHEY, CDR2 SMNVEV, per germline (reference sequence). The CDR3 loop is CASILFRSSYNEQFF. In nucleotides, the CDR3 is TGTGCCAGCATTCTATTTAGGAGCTCCTACAATGAGCAGTTCTTC.

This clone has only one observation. Written as DNA, the CDR3 is TGTGCCAGCAGGATCGGACAGGGCAACTACGAGCAGTACTTC. It translates to CASRIGQGNYEQYF. The genes are TRBV27 and TRBJ2-7, with 8 bases that match TRBD1. Germline lookup yields CDR1 MNHEY and CDR2 SMNVEV (reference sequence). V lost 6 bases to trimming and J lost 3 bases; unmatched junction nucleotides: 7. The CDR3 has 14 residues.

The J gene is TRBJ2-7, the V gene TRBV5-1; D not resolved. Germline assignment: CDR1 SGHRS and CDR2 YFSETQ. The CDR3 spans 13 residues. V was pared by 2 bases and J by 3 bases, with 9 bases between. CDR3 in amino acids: CASSFETSYEQYF. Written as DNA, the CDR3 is TGCGCCAGCAGCTTTGAGACCAGCTACGAGCAGTACTTC. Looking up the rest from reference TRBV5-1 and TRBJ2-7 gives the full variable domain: KAGVTQTPRYLIKTRGQQVTLSCSPISGHRSVSWYQQTPGQGLQFLFEYFSETQRNKGNFPGRFSGRQFSNSRSEMNVSTLELGDSALYLCASSFETSYEQYFGPGTRLTVT.

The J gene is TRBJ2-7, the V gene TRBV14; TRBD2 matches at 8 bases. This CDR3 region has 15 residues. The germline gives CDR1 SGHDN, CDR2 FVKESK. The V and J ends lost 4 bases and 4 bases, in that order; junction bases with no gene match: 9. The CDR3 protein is CASSLTGTSLYEQYF. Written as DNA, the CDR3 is TGTGCCAGCAGCCTCACCGGGACTAGTCTTTACGAGCAGTACTTC. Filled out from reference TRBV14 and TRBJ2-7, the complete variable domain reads EAGVTQFPSHSVIEKGQTVTLRCDPISGHDNLYWYRRVMGKEIKFLLHFVKESKQDESGMPNNRFLAERTGGTYSTLKVQPAELEDSGVYFCASSLTGTSLYEQYFGPGTRLTVT.

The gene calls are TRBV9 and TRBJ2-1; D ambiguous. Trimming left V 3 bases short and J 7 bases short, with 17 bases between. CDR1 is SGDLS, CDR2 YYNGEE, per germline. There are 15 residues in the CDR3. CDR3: CASSATDIRTNEQFF. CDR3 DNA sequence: TGTGCCAGCAGCGCAACCGACATTAGAACTAATGAGCAGTTCTTC.

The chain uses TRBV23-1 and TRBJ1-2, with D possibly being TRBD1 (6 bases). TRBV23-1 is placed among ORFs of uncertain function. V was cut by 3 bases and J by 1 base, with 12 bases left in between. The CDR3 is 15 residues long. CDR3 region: CASSHHRVFNYGYTF. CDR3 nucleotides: TGCGCCAGCAGTCACCACAGGGTTTTTAACTATGGCTACACCTTC.

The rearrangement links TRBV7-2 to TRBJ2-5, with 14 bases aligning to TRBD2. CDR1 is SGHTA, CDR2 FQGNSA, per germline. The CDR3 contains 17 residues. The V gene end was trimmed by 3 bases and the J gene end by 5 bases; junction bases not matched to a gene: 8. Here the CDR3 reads CASSFLTSGRAVETQYF. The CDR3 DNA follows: TGTGCCAGCAGCTTCCTGACTAGCGGGAGGGCCGTGGAGACCCAGTACTTC.

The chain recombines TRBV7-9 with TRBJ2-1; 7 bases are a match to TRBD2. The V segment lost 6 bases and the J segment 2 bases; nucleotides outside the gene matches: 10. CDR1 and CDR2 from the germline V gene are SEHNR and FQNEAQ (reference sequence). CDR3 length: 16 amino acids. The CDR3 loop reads CASRGAGVPPYNEQFF. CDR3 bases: TGTGCCAGCAGAGGGGCGGGAGTTCCCCCCTACAATGAGCAGTTCTTC.

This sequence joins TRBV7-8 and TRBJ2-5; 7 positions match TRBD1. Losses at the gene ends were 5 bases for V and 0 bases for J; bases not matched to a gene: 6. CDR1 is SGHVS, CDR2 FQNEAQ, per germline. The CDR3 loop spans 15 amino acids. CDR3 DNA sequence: TGTGCCAGCAGCCCCGGGACAGAGTACCAAGAGACCCAGTACTTC. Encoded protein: CASSPGTEYQETQYF.

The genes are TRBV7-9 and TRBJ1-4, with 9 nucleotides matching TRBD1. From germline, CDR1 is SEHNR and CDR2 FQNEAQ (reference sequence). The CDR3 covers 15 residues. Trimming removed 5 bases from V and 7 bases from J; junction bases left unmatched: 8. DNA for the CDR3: TGTGCCAGCAGCCAATGGACAGGGGCTGGTGAAAAACTGTTTTTT. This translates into CASSQWTGAGEKLFF.

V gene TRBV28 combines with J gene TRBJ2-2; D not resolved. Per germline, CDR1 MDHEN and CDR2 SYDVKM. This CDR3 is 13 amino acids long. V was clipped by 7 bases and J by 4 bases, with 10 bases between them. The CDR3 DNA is TGTGCCAGCACGTCCCACAGCACCGGGGAGCTGTTTTTT. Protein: CASTSHSTGELFF.

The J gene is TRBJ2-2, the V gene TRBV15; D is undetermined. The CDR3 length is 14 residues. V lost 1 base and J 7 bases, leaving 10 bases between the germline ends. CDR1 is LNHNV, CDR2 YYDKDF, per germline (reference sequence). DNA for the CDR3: TGTGCCACCAGCAGAGGAAGCTATTACGGGGAGCTGTTTTTT. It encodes CATSRGSYYGELFF.

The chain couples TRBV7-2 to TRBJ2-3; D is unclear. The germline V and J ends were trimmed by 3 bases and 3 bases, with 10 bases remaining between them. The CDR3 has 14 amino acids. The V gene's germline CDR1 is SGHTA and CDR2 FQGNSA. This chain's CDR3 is CASSFPRQTDTQYF. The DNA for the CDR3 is TGTGCCAGCAGCTTTCCGCGCCAAACAGATACGCAGTATTTT.

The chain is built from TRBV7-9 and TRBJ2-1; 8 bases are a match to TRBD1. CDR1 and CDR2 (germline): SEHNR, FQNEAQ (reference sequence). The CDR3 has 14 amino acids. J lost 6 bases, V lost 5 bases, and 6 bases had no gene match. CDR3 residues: CASSIGQGPNEQFF. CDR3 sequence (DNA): TGTGCCAGCAGCATAGGACAGGGCCCCAATGAGCAGTTCTTC.

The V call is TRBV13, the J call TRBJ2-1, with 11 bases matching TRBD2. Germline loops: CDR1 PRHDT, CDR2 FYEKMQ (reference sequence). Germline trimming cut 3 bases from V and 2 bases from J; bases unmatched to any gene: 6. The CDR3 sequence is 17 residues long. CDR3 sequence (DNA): TGTGCCAGCAGCTTTCCCCTAGCGGGAGGTACCTACAATGAGCAGTTCTTC. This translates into CASSFPLAGGTYNEQFF.

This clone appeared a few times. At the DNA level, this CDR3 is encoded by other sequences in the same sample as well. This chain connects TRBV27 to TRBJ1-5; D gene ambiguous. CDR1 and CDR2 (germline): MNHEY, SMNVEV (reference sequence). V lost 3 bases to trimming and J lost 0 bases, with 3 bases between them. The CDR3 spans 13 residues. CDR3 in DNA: TGTGCCAGCAGTTTTTATAGCAATCAGCCCCAGCATTTT. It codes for CASSFYSNQPQHF.